One sample yielded the 2 T cell receptor beta chains listed below, sequenced in a study of CD8+ T cells in alopecia areata. TCR sequencing used cDNA made by reverse transcription of extracted RNA. Using immunoSEQ multiplex PCR, the repertoire was profiled, and TCRdb retains in-frame clones only, with some absent. The sample contains 150,000 or so clones, 40% to 50% of which appear only once. Input material: CD4+ T cells sorted from blood. These receptors came from a human donor with alopecia areata.

The chain joins TRBV19 to TRBJ2-2; D is unclear. Trimming took off 3 bases at V and 7 bases at J, with 15 bases between the two ends. Germline CDR1 reads LNHDA; CDR2 reads SQIVND (reference sequence). The CDR3 has 15 amino acids. This chain's CDR3 is CASSILGPGRGELFF. The CDR3 coding sequence is TGTGCCAGTAGTATCCTAGGACCCGGACGCGGGGAGCTGTTTTTT.

The J gene is TRBJ2-7, the V gene TRBV29-1; D call uncertain. Germline-derived CDR1 and CDR2 are SQVTM and ANQGSEA. V was pared by 7 bases and J by 3 bases, with 10 bases between. This CDR3 has 11 residues. For the CDR3, the DNA is TGCAGCGGAAGCGTAGGCTACGAGCAGTACTTC. Residues: CSGSVGYEQYF.